Below, 30 T cell receptor beta chains from the same sample are listed, as sequenced in a study of cytomegalovirus exposure and HLA in healthy donors. With 60 Vbeta and 13 Jbeta primers, the PCR was carried out. Libraries were prepared by immunoSEQ multiplex PCR; TCRdb keeps only in-frame clonotypes and omits some of them. The sample lists about 200,000 clones; 65% to 85% were seen once. What was sequenced was PBMCs. These receptors were collected from a woman under 40 in good health and CMV-seronegative.

This clone was found a few times. The CDR3 spells CASSLGGGVLFEQYF. For the CDR3, the DNA is TGTGCCAGCAGCCTGGGTGGGGGGGTATTGTTCGAGCAGTACTTC. This sequence joins TRBV27 and TRBJ2-5; 7 bases line up with TRBD2. The J call may be wrong; the DNA end is better matched by TRBJ2-7. The germline gives CDR1 MNHEY, CDR2 SMNVEV (reference sequence). The CDR3 runs 15 residues.

The chain's CDR3 is CASSITGTGRNEQYF. The CDR3 DNA is TGCGCCAGCAGCATCACCGGGACAGGGCGCAACGAGCAGTACTTC. V usage is TRBV5-1 and J usage is TRBJ2-7; TRBD1 matches at 9 bases. Unmatched junction bases numbered 10, after V lost 4 bases and J lost 5 bases. Germline assignment: CDR1 SGHRS and CDR2 YFSETQ. This CDR3 is 15 amino acids long.

This clone has just a few counts. The chain couples TRBV10-2 to TRBJ1-6, with TRBD1 identical over 10 bases. CDR3 length: 13 amino acids. The V and J ends lost 8 bases and 10 bases, in that order; junction bases with no gene match: 5. CDR1 and CDR2 from the germline V gene are WSHSY and SAAADI. This CDR3 is CASLWDRGSPLHF. The CDR3 region has the DNA TGCGCCAGCCTTTGGGACAGGGGATCACCCCTCCACTTT.

The rearrangement links TRBV5-6 to TRBJ2-2; D perhaps matches TRBD1 (5 bases). Germline CDR1 and CDR2: SGHDT and YYEEEE. Deletions cut 2 bases from V and 4 bases from J, with 15 bases between. CDR3 length equals 16 residues. The CDR3 region has the DNA TGTGCCAGCAGCTTTACGAACAGGCTCCTCACCGGGGAGCTGTTTTTT. Translating gives CASSFTNRLLTGELFF.

The J gene is TRBJ2-7, the V gene TRBV18; 8 bases match TRBD1. The V gene's germline CDR1 is KGHSH and CDR2 LQKENI. The CDR3 is 16 amino acids. Unmatched junction bases numbered 12, after V lost 3 bases and J lost 5 bases. This chain's CDR3 is CASSPTAGGKLDEQYF. CDR3 bases: TGTGCCAGCTCACCGACTGCAGGGGGCAAGCTGGACGAGCAGTACTTC. Combining the CDR3 with reference TRBV18 and TRBJ2-7 gives the whole variable domain NAGVMQNPRHLVRRRGQEARLRCSPMKGHSHVYWYRQLPEEGLKFMVYLQKENIIDESGMPKERFSAEFPKEGPSILRIQQVVRGDSAAYFCASSPTAGGKLDEQYFGPGTRLTVT.

The V call is TRBV10-3, the J call TRBJ1-1; the D is unclear. Between the trimmed V and J ends, which lost 3 bases and 0 bases, there was a span of 14 bases. This CDR3 has 16 residues. The germline V gene encodes CDR1 ENHRY and CDR2 SYGVKD. For the CDR3, the DNA is TGTGCCATCAGTGATGGCAGGAGGCCTCTGAACACTGAAGCTTTCTTT. Protein sequence: CAISDGRRPLNTEAFF.

The V gene is TRBV18, the J gene TRBJ2-3; no clear D gene. Between the trimmed V and J ends, which lost 2 bases and 2 bases, there was a span of 11 bases. The CDR3 length is 15 residues. Germline V gene sequence: CDR1 KGHSH, CDR2 LQKENI. This CDR3 is CASSPLTRYTDTQYF. The DNA of the CDR3 is TGTGCCAGCTCACCATTAACACGATACACAGATACGCAGTATTTT.

The genes are TRBV29-1 and TRBJ2-2; maybe TRBD1 (5 bases). In germline, CDR1 is SQVTM, CDR2 ANQGSEA. The germline V and J ends were trimmed by 5 bases and 0 bases, with 10 bases remaining between them. The CDR3 length is 14 residues. The CDR3 loop is CSVSQQANTGELFF. CDR3 coding DNA: TGCAGCGTTTCTCAACAGGCGAACACCGGGGAGCTGTTTTTT.

The chain recombines TRBV4-2 with TRBJ2-1; D perhaps matches TRBD1 (5 bases). The ends were cut back, 0 bases at V and 0 bases at J, with 9 bases in the middle. CDR3 size: 16 residues. Germline CDR1 LGHNA, CDR2 YNFKEQ. The DNA of the CDR3 is TGTGCCAGCAGCCAAGACCGCAGGGTCTCCTACAATGAGCAGTTCTTC. Translation gives CASSQDRRVSYNEQFF.

The V call is TRBV19, the J call TRBJ1-1; 7 bases align to TRBD1. The J segment lost 7 bases and the V segment lost 8 bases, leaving 10 bases of the junction unmatched. This CDR3 has 13 amino acids. Germline values: CDR1 LNHDA, CDR2 SQIVND (reference sequence). The CDR3 here is CASQNRGLGEAFF. CDR3 DNA sequence: TGTGCCAGTCAGAACAGGGGATTGGGTGAAGCTTTCTTT.

The chain couples TRBV14 to TRBJ1-6; the D is unclear. CDR1 is SGHDN, CDR2 FVKESK, per germline. V was clipped by 1 base and J by 7 bases, with 5 bases between them. The CDR3 runs 13 residues. The CDR3 spells CASSQGGNSPLHF. Written as DNA, the CDR3 is TGTGCCAGCAGCCAAGGAGGGAATTCACCCCTCCACTTT.

The chain combines TRBV2 with TRBJ2-1, with 10 bases that match TRBD2. V lost 6 bases to trimming and J lost 4 bases; unmatched junction nucleotides: 6. Germline V gene data show CDR1 as SNHLY and CDR2 as FYNNEI. CDR3 size: 15 residues. The CDR3 protein is CASRETSGVYNEQFF. The DNA of the CDR3 is TGTGCCAGCAGAGAAACTAGCGGGGTATACAATGAGCAGTTCTTC.

The V gene is TRBV13, the J gene TRBJ2-2, with 7 nucleotides matching TRBD2. CDR1 is PRHDT and CDR2 is FYEKMQ in the germline V gene (reference sequence). The ends lost 5 bases at V and 3 bases at J; junction bases unmatched: 6. The CDR3 length is 15 residues. CDR3 in DNA: TGTGCCAGCAGCCCGGCGGCGGGGGACACCGGGGAGCTGTTTTTT. Encoded protein: CASSPAAGDTGELFF.

V gene TRBV6-5 combines with J gene TRBJ2-7; TRBD1 is a possible D gene (5 bases). The CDR3 is 13 residues long. Germline V gene sequence: CDR1 MNHEY, CDR2 SVGAGI. Trimming cost V 8 bases and J 4 bases, with 15 bases left between them. CDR3 sequence (DNA): TGTGCCAGCGGGTTTCAGGGTTCTTACGAGCAGTACTTC. It specifies CASGFQGSYEQYF.

The V and J genes are TRBV9 and TRBJ2-5; D uncertain. Germline CDR1 reads SGDLS; CDR2 reads YYNGEE. The V gene lost 2 bases and the J gene lost 0 bases, with 8 bases spanning the gap. The CDR3 extends over 14 amino acids. The CDR3 region has the DNA TGTGCCAGCAGCGTGGGCAGTAACCAAGAGACCCAGTACTTC. The encoded protein is CASSVGSNQETQYF.

This clone occurred once. The chain joins TRBV6-4 to TRBJ1-5; D may be TRBD1 (6 bases). The germline gives CDR1 MRHNA, CDR2 SNTAGT. The CDR3 covers 14 residues. Trimming took off 6 bases at V and 6 bases at J, with 15 bases between the two ends. The DNA for the CDR3 is TGTGCCAGCAGGACCGGGACAAGCTGTCAGCCCCAGCATTTT. Encoded protein: CASRTGTSCQPQHF.

The chain combines TRBV5-4 with TRBJ1-2, with TRBD1 identical over 7 bases. CDR1 SGHNT and CDR2 YYREEE come from the germline V gene (reference sequence). The CDR3 runs 12 residues. Unmatched junction bases numbered 2, after V lost 1 base and J lost 8 bases. This CDR3 reads CASSLNRGGYTF. CDR3 nucleotides: TGTGCCAGCAGCTTGAACAGGGGCGGCTACACCTTC. The full variable domain, in which reference TRBV5-4 and TRBJ1-2 provide the parts outside the CDR3, is ETGVTQSPTHLIKTRGQQVTLRCSSQSGHNTVSWYQQALGQGPQFIFQYYREEENGRGNFPPRFSGLQFPNYSSELNVNALELDDSALYLCASSLNRGGYTFGSGTRLTVV.

This sequence joins TRBV18 and TRBJ2-1; 9 bases fit TRBD2. The J segment lost 4 bases and the V segment lost 0 bases, leaving 10 bases of the junction unmatched. Germline V lookup: CDR1 KGHSH, CDR2 LQKENI. The CDR3 length is 18 residues. Written as DNA, the CDR3 is TGTGCCAGCTCACCACCGCTGGGCCTAGCGGGACCATACAATGAGCAGTTCTTC. Encoded protein: CASSPPLGLAGPYNEQFF.

The chain uses TRBV9 and TRBJ1-3; D is uncertain. The CDR3 consists of 14 residues. Per germline, CDR1 SGDLS and CDR2 YYNGEE. Trimming left V 6 bases short and J 0 bases short, with 10 bases between. CDR3 sequence: CASKPRLSGNTIYF. CDR3 DNA: TGTGCCAGCAAGCCGCGTCTCTCTGGAAACACCATATATTTT.

The chain has TRBV6-1 and TRBJ1-5; TRBD1 matches at 9 bases. CDR3 length equals 19 residues. Germline CDR1 is MNHNS and CDR2 is SASEGT. J was trimmed by 0 bases and V by 2 bases; bases with no gene match: 11. The CDR3 region is CASSELTGQGPYSNQPQHF. The CDR3 bases are TGTGCCAGCAGTGAACTGACCGGACAGGGGCCGTATAGCAATCAGCCCCAGCATTTT.

The V call is TRBV9, the J call TRBJ1-1, with 8 bases matching TRBD1. CDR3 size: 14 residues. Germline trimming cut 4 bases from V and 2 bases from J; bases unmatched to any gene: 4. CDR1 SGDLS and CDR2 YYNGEE come from the germline V gene. CDR3 nucleotide sequence: TGTGCCAGCAGCATCACAGGGGGAAACACTGAAGCTTTCTTT. Residues: CASSITGGNTEAFF.

This chain connects TRBV6-6 to TRBJ1-2, with 10 bases that match TRBD1. CDR3 length equals 15 residues. In germline, CDR1 is MNHNY, CDR2 SVGAGI (reference sequence). V shed 7 bases, J shed 2 bases, and the junction held 7 bases outside the gene matches. Written as DNA, the CDR3 is TGTGCCAGCACCTCCCGGGGACAGGGGAACTATGGCTACACCTTC. The encoded protein is CASTSRGQGNYGYTF.

V is TRBV11-2 and J is TRBJ2-1; the D gene is possibly TRBD2 (5 bases). The V gene's germline CDR1 is SGHAT and CDR2 FQNNGV. The germline V and J ends were trimmed by 5 bases and 6 bases, with 14 bases remaining between them. The CDR3 extends over 14 amino acids. DNA of the CDR3: TGTGCCAGCAGCACCTCCCTAGCTGCCAATGAGCAGTTCTTC. Its translation is CASSTSLAANEQFF. The complete variable domain, with remaining parts taken from reference TRBV11-2 and TRBJ2-1, reads EAGVAQSPRYKIIEKRQSVAFWCNPISGHATLYWYQQILGQGPKLLIQFQNNGVVDDSQLPKDRFSAERLKGVDSTLKIQPAKLEDSAVYLCASSTSLAANEQFFGPGTRLTVL.

The genes are TRBV7-9 and TRBJ1-3, with a possible D match to TRBD1 (6 bases). CDR1 and CDR2 from the germline V gene are SEHNR and FQNEAQ (reference sequence). The V gene lost 4 bases and the J gene lost 1 base, with 8 bases spanning the gap. This CDR3 has 14 residues. In nucleotides, the CDR3 is TGTGCCAGCAGCTCAGGGGTTTCTGGAAACACCATATATTTT. Residues: CASSSGVSGNTIYF.

The genes are TRBV6-1 and TRBJ1-1; 8 nucleotides align to TRBD1. The V gene end was trimmed by 6 bases and the J gene end by 1 base; junction bases not matched to a gene: 7. Germline CDR1 reads MNHNS; CDR2 reads SASEGT. This CDR3 region has 15 residues. This chain's CDR3 is CASRLEGQANTEAFF. DNA for the CDR3: TGTGCCAGCAGGCTAGAGGGACAGGCGAACACTGAAGCTTTCTTT.

The rearrangement uses TRBV23-1 and TRBJ2-2; 8 nucleotides line up with TRBD1. TRBV23-1 is placed among ORFs of uncertain function. The CDR3 has 16 residues. V was pared by 6 bases and J by 4 bases, with 10 bases of the junction left unmatched. The CDR3 sequence is CASSHRDRTGTGELFF. The CDR3 coding sequence is TGCGCCAGCAGCCACCGGGACAGGACTGGCACCGGGGAGCTGTTTTTT.

The rearrangement uses TRBV7-2 and TRBJ2-5, with TRBD2 matching over 11 bases. Germline assignment: CDR1 SGHTA and CDR2 FQGNSA. With V trimmed by 3 bases and J by 7 bases, 7 bases remained unmatched. CDR3 length: 15 amino acids. The DNA of the CDR3 is TGTGCCAGCAGCTTCTCAACCGGGACTAGCGGGACCCAGTACTTC. It encodes CASSFSTGTSGTQYF.

J is TRBJ2-3 and V is TRBV18; TRBD1 might be the D (6 bases). The V end lost 3 bases, the J end lost 0 bases, and 19 bases lay between the germline ends. Per the germline V gene, CDR1 is KGHSH and CDR2 is LQKENI. The CDR3 is 18 amino acids. DNA for the CDR3: TGTGCCAGCTCACCTTCGGGGACACCGCTTTTTAGCACAGATACGCAGTATTTT. Translated, it gives CASSPSGTPLFSTDTQYF.

This chain uses TRBV21-1 with TRBJ1-4; TRBD1, the table's D call, was not compared with the DNA. TRBV21-1 represents a pseudogene. This CDR3 is built from 14 residues. CDR3 sequence: CASSTQTGNEKLFF. As DNA, the CDR3 is TGTGCCAGCAGCACCCAGACAGGGAATGAAAAACTGTTTTTT.

In this sample, this clone turned up a few times. This same CDR3 is encoded by further DNA sequences in the sample. This sequence joins TRBV5-1 and TRBJ1-4, with 11 positions matching TRBD1. The trim removed 0 bases at V and 8 bases at J, leaving 3 bases unmatched. This CDR3 is built from 15 residues. CDR1 and CDR2 from the germline V gene are SGHRS and YFSETQ. The CDR3 reads CASSLEGTGGEKLFF. The CDR3 DNA is TGCGCCAGCAGCTTGGAGGGGACAGGGGGGGAAAAACTGTTTTTT.